This TCR beta chain appears in the sequencing data of a study of long-term antiretroviral therapy in people with HIV. At survey level, the immunoSEQ assay was run in its v3.0 version. Data came from immunoSEQ multiplex PCR; TCRdb stores just in-frame clones and leaves some out. The sample shows approximately 28,000 clones, 95% of them seen only once. Treatment for every participant with HIV took place in the United States. The sample was unsorted PBMCs, taken 5.3 years after starting antiretroviral therapy. This receptor was identified in a man aged 30-40 years with HIV.

CDR3 DNA sequence: TGTGCCAGCAGTTGGGTAGCGGGGTACGAGCAGTACTTC. Residues: CASSWVAGYEQYF. The chain employs TRBV27 and TRBJ2-7, with 8 bases identical to TRBD2. The CDR3 consists of 13 residues. V shed 4 bases and J 4 bases; nucleotides not matched to a gene: 3. Germline assignment: CDR1 MNHEY and CDR2 SMNVEV (reference sequence).